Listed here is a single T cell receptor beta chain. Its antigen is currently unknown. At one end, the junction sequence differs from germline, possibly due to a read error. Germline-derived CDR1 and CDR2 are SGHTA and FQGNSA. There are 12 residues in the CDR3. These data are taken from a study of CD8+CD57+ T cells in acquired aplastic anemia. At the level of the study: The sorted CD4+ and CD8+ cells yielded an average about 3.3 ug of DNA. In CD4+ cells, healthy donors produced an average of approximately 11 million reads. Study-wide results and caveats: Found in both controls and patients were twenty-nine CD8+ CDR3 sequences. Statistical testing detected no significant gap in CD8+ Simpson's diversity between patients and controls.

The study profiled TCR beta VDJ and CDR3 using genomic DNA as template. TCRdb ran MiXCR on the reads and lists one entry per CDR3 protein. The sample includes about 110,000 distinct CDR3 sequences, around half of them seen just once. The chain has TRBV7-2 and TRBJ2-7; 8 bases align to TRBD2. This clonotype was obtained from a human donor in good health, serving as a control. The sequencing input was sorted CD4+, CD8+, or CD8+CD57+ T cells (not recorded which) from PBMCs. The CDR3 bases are TGTGCCAGCAGCCTAAGTACTAGCGGACTAGTCTTC. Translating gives CASSLSTSGLVF.